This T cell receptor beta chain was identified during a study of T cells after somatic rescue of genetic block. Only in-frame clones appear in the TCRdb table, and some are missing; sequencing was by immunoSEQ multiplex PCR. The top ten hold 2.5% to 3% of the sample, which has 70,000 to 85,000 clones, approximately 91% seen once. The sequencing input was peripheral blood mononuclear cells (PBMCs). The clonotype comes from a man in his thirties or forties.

The CDR3 region is CATSRPRQGSGSYEQYF. The CDR3 bases are TGTGCCACCAGCAGGCCGAGGCAGGGTAGCGGCTCCTACGAGCAGTACTTC. This rearrangement joins TRBV15 to TRBJ2-7; tentatively, D is TRBD2 (6 bases). Trimming took off 3 bases at V and 0 bases at J, with 18 bases between the two ends. CDR3 length: 17 amino acids. CDR1 is LNHNV and CDR2 is YYDKDF in the germline V gene (reference sequence). The variable domain in full, completed from reference TRBV15 and TRBJ2-7, reads DAMVIQNPRYQVTQFGKPVTLSCSQTLNHNVMYWYQQKSSQAPKLLFHYYDKDFNNEADTPDNFQSRRPNTSFCFLDIRSPGLGDTAMYLCATSRPRQGSGSYEQYFGPGTRLTVT.